The clone carrying this T cell receptor (beta chain) was found a few times. Its cognate antigen is unknown. Quantitative 5'-RACE with molecular barcodes generated TCR beta libraries. MiXCR was run by TCRdb on the 5' RACE reads, yielding one entry per CDR3 protein. The data hold 250,000 to 350,000 distinct CDR3 sequences, with 15% to 20% observed a single time. The entry originates in a study of CD8 T cells in ankylosing spondylitis. General observations from the study: The study looked at matched synovial fluid samples from ankylosing spondylitis patients. Disease-linked clones were reported to be significantly enriched there. CD8+ by phenotype, disease-linked clones were relatively rare in peripheral blood.

Sample: blood, either unsorted or a sorted T cell fraction (not recorded which). This clonotype was sampled from a male donor with ankylosing spondylitis or in good health (not recorded which).

As DNA, the CDR3 is TGTGCCAGCAGGGAACAGGGGGGGCTTAATCAGCCCCAGCATTTT. Protein: CASREQGGLNQPQHF. This chain uses TRBV28 with TRBJ1-5; 8 positions match TRBD1. The V gene end was trimmed by 6 bases and the J gene end by 4 bases; junction bases not matched to a gene: 8. This CDR3 spans 15 amino acids. From germline, CDR1 is MDHEN and CDR2 SYDVKM. The full variable domain, rest sourced from reference TRBV28 and TRBJ1-5, is DVKVTQSSRYLVKRTGEKVFLECVQDMDHENMFWYRQDPGLGLRLIYFSYDVKMKEKGDIPEGYSVSREKKERFSLILESASTNQTSMYLCASREQGGLNQPQHFGDGTRLSIL.